The clone carrying this TCR beta chain was detected once. The source of the sample is a study of radiotherapy plus CTLA-4 blockade in lung cancer. Only in-frame clones appear in the TCRdb table, and some are missing; sequencing was by immunoSEQ multiplex PCR. The table lists 62,000 or so clones, roughly 85% of them singletons. V lost 5 bases and J lost 9; bases outside the gene matches: 7. In germline, CDR1 is MNHEY, CDR2 SMNVEV (reference sequence). The CDR3 is 14 amino acids. The sample consisted of peripheral blood, taken from a patient treated with radiotherapy plus ipilimumab. The chain is built from TRBV27 and TRBJ1-5, with 10 bases fitting TRBD1. The receptor's source is a human donor with non-small cell lung cancer who had a complete response to radiotherapy plus ipilimumab. The CDR3 spells CASSPGQGTMPQHF. The CDR3 region has the DNA TGTGCCAGCAGTCCGGGACAGGGGACGATGCCCCAGCATTTT.